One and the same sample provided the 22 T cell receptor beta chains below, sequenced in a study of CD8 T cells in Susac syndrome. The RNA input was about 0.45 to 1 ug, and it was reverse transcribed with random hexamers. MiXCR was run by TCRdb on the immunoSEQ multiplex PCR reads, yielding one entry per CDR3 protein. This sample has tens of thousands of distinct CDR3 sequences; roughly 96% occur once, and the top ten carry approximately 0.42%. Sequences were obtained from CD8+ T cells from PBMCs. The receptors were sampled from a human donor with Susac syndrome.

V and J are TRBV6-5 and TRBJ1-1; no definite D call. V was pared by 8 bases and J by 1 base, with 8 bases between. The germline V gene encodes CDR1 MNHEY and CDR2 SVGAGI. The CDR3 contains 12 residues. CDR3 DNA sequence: TGTGCCAGCCACCCAGGGAACACTGAAGCTTTCTTT. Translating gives CASHPGNTEAFF.

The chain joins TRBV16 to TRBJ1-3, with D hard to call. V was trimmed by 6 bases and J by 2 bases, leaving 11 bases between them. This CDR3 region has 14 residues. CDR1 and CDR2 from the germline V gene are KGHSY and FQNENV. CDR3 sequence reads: CASSETKAGNTIYF. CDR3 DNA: TGTGCCAGCAGTGAGACCAAGGCTGGAAACACCATATATTTT.

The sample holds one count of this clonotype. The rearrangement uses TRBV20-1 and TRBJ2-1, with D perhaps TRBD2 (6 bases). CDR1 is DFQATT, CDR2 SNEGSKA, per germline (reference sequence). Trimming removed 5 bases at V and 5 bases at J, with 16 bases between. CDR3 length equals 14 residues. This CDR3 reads CSAQDRDSDNEQFF. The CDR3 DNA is TGCAGTGCTCAAGATCGGGACTCTGACAATGAGCAGTTCTTC.

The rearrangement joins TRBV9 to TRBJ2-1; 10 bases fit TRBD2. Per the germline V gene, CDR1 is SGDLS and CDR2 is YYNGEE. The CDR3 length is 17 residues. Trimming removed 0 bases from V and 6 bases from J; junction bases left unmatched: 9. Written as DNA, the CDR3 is TGTGCCAGCAGCGTAGGGACTAGCGGCCCCTTTTTCAATGAGCAGTTCTTC. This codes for CASSVGTSGPFFNEQFF.

In DNA, the CDR3 is TGTGCCAGCAGCGAGGGGGGGGTAGCGGGATCCTACGAGCAGTACTTC. The encoded protein is CASSEGGVAGSYEQYF. J is TRBJ2-7 and V is TRBV9; 8 bases match TRBD2. Germline CDR1 is SGDLS and CDR2 is YYNGEE. CDR3 length equals 16 residues. Trimming cost V 3 bases and J 1 base; bases outside gene matches: 9.

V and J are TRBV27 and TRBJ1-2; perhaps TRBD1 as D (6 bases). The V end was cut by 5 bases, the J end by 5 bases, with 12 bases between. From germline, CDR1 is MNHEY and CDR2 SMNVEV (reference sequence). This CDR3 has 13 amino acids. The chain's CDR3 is CASSTYQGYGYTF. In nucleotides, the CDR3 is TGTGCCAGCAGTACCTACCAGGGGTATGGCTACACCTTC.

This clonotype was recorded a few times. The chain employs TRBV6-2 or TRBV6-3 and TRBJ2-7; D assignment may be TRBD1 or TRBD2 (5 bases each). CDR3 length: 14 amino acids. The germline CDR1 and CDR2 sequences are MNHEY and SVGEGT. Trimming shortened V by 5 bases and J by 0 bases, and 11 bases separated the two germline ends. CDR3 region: CASSPGTSSYEQYV. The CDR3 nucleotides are TGTGCCAGCAGTCCCGGGACCAGCTCCTACGAGCAGTACGTC.

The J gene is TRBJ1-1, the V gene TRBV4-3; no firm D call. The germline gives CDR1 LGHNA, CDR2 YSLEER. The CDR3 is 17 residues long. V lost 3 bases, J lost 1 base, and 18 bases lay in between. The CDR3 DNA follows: TGCGCCAGCAGCCAGAGGGAAGCGGCATGGGGGAACACTGAAGCTTTCTTT. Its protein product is CASSQREAAWGNTEAFF.

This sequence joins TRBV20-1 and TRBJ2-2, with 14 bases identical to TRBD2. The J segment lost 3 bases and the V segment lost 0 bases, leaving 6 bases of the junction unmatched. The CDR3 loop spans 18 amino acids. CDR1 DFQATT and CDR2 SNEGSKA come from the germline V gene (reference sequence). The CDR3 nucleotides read TGCAGTGCTAGAGATCGGACTAGCGGGGGGCCCCACACCGGGGAGCTGTTTTTT. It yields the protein CSARDRTSGGPHTGELFF.

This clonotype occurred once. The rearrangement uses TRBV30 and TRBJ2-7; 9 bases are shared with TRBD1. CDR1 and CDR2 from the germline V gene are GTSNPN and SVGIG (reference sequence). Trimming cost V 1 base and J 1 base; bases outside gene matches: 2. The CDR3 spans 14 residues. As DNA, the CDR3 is TGTGCCTGGAGTGGTGGGACAGGGTCCTACGAGCAGTACTTC. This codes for CAWSGGTGSYEQYF.

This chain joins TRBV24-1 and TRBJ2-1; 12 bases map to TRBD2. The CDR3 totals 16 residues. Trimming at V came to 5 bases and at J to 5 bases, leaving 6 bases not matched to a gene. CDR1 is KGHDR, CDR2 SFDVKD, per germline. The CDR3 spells CATSGLLAGGDNEQFF. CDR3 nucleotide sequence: TGTGCCACCAGTGGTCTACTAGCGGGAGGAGACAATGAGCAGTTCTTC.

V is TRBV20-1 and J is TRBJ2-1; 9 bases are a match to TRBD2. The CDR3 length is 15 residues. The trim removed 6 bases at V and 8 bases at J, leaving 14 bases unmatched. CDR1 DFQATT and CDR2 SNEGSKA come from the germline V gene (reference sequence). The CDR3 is CSAPVLGTSSDEQFF. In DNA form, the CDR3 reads TGCAGTGCCCCCGTCCTCGGGACTAGCTCCGATGAGCAGTTCTTC.

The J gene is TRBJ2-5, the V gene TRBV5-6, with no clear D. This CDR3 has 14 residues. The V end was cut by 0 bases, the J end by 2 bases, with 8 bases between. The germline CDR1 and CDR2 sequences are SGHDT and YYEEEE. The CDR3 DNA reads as TGTGCCAGCAGCTTGGTACAGCTACAAGAGACCCAGTACTTC. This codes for CASSLVQLQETQYF. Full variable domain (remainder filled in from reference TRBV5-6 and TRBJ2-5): DAGVTQSPTHLIKTRGQQVTLRCSPKSGHDTVSWYQQALGQGPQFIFQYYEEEERQRGNFPDRFSGHQFPNYSSELNVNALLLGDSALYLCASSLVQLQETQYFGPGTRLLVL.

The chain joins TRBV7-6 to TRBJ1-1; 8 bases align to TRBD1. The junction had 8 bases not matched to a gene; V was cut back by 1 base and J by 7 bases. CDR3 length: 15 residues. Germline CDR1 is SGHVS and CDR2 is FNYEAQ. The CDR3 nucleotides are TGTGCCAGCAGCTTAGAAGCGACAGGGGCCTTTGAAGCTTTCTTT. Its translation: CASSLEATGAFEAFF.

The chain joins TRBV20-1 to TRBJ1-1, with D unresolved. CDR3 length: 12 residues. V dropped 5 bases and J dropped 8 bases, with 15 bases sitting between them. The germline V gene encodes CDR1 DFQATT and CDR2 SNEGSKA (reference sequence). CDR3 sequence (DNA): TGCAGTGCTCAATCGGCGTTAACAGAAGCTTTCTTT. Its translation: CSAQSALTEAFF.

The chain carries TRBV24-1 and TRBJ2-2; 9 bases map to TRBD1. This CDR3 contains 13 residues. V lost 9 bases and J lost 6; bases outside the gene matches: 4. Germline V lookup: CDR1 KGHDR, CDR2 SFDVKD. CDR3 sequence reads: CATGTGKAGELFF. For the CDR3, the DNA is TGTGCCACCGGGACAGGGAAGGCCGGGGAGCTGTTTTTT.

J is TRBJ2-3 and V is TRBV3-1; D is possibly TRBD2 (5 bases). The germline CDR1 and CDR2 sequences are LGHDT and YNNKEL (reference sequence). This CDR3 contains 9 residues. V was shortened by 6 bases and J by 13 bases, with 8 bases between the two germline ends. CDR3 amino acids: CASRDYEYF. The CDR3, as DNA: TGTGCCAGCAGAGACTATGAGTATTTT.

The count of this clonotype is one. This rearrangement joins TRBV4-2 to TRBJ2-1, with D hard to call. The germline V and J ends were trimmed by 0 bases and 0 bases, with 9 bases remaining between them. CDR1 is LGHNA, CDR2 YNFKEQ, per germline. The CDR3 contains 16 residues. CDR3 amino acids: CASSQEGLSSYNEQFF. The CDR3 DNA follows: TGTGCCAGCAGCCAAGAGGGCTTGAGCTCCTACAATGAGCAGTTCTTC.

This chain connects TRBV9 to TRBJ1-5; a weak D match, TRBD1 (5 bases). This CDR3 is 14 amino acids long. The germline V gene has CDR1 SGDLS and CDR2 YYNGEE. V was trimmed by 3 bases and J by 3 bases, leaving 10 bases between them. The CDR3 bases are TGTGCCAGCAGCGGCGGGGCCATCAATCAGCCCCAGCATTTT. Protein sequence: CASSGGAINQPQHF.

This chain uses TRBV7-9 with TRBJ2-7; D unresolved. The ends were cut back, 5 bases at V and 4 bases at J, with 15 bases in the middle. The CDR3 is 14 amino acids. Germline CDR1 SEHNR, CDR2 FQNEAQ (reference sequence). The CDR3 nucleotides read TGTGCCAGCAGCCCGACTGAACGCGGTTACGAGCAGTACTTC. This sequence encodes CASSPTERGYEQYF.

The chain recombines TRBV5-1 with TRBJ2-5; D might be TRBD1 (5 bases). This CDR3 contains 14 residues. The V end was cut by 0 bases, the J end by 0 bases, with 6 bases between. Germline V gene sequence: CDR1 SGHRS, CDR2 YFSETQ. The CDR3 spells CASSLGRDQETQYF. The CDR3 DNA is TGCGCCAGCAGCTTGGGCAGGGACCAAGAGACCCAGTACTTC.

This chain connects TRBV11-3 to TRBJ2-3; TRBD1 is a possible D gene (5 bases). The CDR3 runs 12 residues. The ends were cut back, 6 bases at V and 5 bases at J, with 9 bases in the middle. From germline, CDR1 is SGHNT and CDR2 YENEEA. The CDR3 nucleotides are TGTGCCAGCAGTAAGGGGATAGATACGCAGTATTTT. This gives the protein CASSKGIDTQYF. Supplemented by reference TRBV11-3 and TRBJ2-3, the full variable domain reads EAGVVQSPRYKIIEKKQPVAFWCNPISGHNTLYWYLQNLGQGPELLIRYENEEAVDDSQLPKDRFSAERLKGVDSTLKIQPAELGDSAVYLCASSKGIDTQYFGPGTRLTVL.